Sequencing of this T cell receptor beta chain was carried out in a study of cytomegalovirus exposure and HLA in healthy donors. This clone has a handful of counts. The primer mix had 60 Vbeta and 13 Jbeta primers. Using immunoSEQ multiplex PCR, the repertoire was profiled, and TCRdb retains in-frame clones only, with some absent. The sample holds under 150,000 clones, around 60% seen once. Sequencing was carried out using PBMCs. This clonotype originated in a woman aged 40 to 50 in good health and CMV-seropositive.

Here the CDR3 reads CASLVAGISTDTQYF. The CDR3 nucleotides are TGCGCCAGTTTAGTAGCGGGGATTAGCACAGATACGCAGTATTTT. This rearrangement joins TRBV10-2 to TRBJ2-3; 8 bases agree with TRBD2. V lost 9 bases, J lost 0 bases, and 8 bases stayed unmatched. Germline CDR1 reads WSHSY; CDR2 reads SAAADI. CDR3 size: 15 residues.